This record looks at one T cell receptor beta chain sequence and its context. These data originate in a study of tumor T cells in aggressive B-cell lymphoma. Produced via immunoSEQ multiplex PCR; TCRdb's table is partial and in-frame only. The data show 6,000 to 9,000 clones, with about 85% seen just once and more than 5% held by the top ten. V was pared by 2 bases and J by 4 bases, with 8 bases between. This CDR3 region has 13 residues. CDR1 is LNHDA and CDR2 is SQIVND in the germline V gene (reference sequence). Specimen: tumor tissue. The source is an adult with diffuse large B cell lymphoma. V usage is TRBV19 and J usage is TRBJ1-2; D remains ambiguous. As DNA, the CDR3 is TGTGCCAGTAGTATAAGAGGCACCTATGGCTACACCTTC. Amino acid sequence: CASSIRGTYGYTF. Full variable domain (missing parts from reference TRBV19 and TRBJ1-2): DGGITQSPKYLFRKEGQNVTLSCEQNLNHDAMYWYRQDPGQGLRLIYYSQIVNDFQKGDIAEGYSVSREKKESFPLTVTSAQKNPTAFYLCASSIRGTYGYTFGSGTRLTVV.